This T cell receptor (beta chain) is from a study of cytomegalovirus exposure and HLA in healthy donors. The germline V gene has CDR1 GTSNPN and CDR2 SVGIG (reference sequence). The CDR3 is 12 residues long. V lost 3 bases to trimming and J lost 4 bases, with 9 bases between them. This clone has a single count. 60 Vbeta and 13 Jbeta primers were used in PCR. Data came from immunoSEQ multiplex PCR; TCRdb stores just in-frame clones and leaves some out. The table shows more than 250,000 clones, with around 90% occurring only once. The receptor comes from a woman in her late teens or twenties in good health and CMV-seronegative. Material for sequencing was PBMCs. The V gene is TRBV30, the J gene TRBJ1-2; D ambiguous. The CDR3 DNA reads TGTGCCTGGAGACACACAACCTATGGCTACACCTTC. It codes for CAWRHTTYGYTF.